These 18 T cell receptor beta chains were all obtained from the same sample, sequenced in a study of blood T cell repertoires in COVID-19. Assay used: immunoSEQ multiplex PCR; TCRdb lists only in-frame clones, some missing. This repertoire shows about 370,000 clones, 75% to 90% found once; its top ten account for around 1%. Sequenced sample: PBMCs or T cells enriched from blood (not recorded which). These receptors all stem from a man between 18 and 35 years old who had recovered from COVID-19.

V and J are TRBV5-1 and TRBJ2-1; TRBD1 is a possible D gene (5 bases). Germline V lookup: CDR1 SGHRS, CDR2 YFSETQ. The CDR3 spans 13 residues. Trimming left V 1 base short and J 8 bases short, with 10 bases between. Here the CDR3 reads CASSLRGLHEQFF. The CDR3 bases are TGCGCCAGCAGCTTGAGGGGTCTTCATGAGCAGTTCTTC.

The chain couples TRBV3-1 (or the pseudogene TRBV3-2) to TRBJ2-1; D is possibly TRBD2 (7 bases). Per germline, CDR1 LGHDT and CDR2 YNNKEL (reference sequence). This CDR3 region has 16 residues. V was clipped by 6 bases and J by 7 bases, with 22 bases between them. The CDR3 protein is CASSQLRGLGGNEQFF. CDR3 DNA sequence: TGTGCCAGCAGTCAGCTGCGGGGGCTCGGGGGGAATGAGCAGTTCTTC.

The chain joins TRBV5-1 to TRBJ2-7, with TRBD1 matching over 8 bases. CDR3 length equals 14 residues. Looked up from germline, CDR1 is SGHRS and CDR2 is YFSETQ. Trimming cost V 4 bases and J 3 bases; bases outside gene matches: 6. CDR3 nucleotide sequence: TGCGCCAGCAGCCACGGACAGGGCCGCTACGAGCAGTACTTC. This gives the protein CASSHGQGRYEQYF.

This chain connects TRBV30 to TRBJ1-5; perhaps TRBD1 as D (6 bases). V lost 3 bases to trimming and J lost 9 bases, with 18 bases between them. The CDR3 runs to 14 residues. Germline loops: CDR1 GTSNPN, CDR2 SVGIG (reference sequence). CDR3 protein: CAWRTGGGGGPQHF. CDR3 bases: TGTGCCTGGAGGACGGGGGGGGGCGGTGGGCCCCAGCATTTT.

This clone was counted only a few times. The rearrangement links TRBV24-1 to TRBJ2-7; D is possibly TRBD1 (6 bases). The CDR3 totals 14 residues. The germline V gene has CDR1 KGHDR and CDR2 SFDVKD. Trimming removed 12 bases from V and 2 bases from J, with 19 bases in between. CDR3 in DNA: TGTGCCGCGGCCCAAGGGGGACCCCCCTACGAGCAGTACTTC. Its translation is CAAAQGGPPYEQYF.

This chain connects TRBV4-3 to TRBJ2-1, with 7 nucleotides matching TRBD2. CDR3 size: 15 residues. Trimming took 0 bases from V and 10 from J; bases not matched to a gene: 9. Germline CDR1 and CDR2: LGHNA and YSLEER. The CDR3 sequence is CASSQEGGVNMEQFF. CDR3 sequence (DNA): TGCGCCAGCAGCCAAGAGGGGGGGGTGAATATGGAGCAGTTCTTC.

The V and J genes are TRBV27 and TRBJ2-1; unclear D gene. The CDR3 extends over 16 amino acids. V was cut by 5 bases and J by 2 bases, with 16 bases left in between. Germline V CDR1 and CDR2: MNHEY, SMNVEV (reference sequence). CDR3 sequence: CASSRRQFGTYNEQFF. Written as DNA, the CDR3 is TGTGCCAGCAGTAGGCGGCAGTTCGGAACCTACAATGAGCAGTTCTTC.

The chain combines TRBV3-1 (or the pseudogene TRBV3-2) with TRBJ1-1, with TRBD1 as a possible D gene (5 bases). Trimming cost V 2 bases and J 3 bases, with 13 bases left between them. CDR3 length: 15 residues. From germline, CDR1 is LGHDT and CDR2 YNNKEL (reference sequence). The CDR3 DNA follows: TGTGCCAGCAGCCAACACGAGAGGGACTACACTGAAGCTTTCTTT. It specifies CASSQHERDYTEAFF.

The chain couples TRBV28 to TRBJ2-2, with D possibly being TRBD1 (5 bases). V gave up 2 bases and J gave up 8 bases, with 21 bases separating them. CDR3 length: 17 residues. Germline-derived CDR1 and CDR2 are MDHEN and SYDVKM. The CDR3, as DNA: TGTGCCAGCAGTTTAATTGCCCTACCAGGGTTGACTGGGGAGCTGTTTTTT. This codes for CASSLIALPGLTGELFF.

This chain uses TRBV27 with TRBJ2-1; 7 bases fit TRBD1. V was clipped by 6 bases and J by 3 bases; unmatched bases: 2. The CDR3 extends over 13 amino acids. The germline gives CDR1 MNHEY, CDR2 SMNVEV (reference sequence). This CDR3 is CASRDRYYNEQFF. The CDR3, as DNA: TGTGCCAGCAGGGACAGGTACTACAATGAGCAGTTCTTC.

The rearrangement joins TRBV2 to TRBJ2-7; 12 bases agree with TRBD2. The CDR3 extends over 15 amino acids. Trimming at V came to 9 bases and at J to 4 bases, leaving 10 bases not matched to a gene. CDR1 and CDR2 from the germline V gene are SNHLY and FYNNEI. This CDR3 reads CARKPWTSGDYEQYF. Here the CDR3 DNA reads TGTGCCAGGAAGCCTTGGACTAGCGGGGATTACGAGCAGTACTTC.

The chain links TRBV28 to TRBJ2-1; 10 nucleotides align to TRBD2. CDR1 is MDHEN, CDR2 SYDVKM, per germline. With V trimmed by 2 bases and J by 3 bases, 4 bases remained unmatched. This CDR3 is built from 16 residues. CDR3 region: CASSLVASGSYNEQFF. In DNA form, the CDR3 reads TGTGCCAGCAGTTTAGTTGCTAGCGGGAGCTACAATGAGCAGTTCTTC.

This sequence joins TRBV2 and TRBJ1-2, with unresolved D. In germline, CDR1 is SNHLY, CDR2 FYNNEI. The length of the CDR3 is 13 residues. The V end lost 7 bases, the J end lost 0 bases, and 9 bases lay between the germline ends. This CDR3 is CASTQLANYGYTF. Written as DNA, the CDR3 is TGTGCCAGCACCCAACTCGCTAACTATGGCTACACCTTC.

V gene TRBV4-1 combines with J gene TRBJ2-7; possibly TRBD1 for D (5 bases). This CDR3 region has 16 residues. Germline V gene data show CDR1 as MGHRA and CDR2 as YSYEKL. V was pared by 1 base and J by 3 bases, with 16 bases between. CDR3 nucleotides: TGCGCCAGCAGCCAAGGTCTGACAGTGCCCTTCTACGAGCAGTACTTC. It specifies CASSQGLTVPFYEQYF.

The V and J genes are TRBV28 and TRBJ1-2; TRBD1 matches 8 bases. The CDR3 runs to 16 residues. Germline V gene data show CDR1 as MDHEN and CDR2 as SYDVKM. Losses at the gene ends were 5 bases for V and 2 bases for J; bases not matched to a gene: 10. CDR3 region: CASSTLGGQANYGYTF. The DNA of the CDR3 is TGTGCCAGCAGTACCTTAGGGGGACAGGCGAACTATGGCTACACCTTC.

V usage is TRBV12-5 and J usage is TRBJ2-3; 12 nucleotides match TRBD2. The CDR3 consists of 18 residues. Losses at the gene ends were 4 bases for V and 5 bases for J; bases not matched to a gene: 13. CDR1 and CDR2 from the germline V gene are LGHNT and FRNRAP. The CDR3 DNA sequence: TGTGCTAGTGGTTCCCCTGGTATCCTAGCGGGGGGGCGAGATACGCAGTATTTT. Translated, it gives CASGSPGILAGGRDTQYF.

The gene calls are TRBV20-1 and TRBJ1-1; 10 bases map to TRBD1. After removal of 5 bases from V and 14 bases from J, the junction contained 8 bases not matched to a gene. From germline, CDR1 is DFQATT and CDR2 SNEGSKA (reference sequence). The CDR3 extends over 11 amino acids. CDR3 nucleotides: TGCAGTGCTCGCCGGGACAGGGGCGGGTTCTTT. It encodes CSARRDRGGFF.

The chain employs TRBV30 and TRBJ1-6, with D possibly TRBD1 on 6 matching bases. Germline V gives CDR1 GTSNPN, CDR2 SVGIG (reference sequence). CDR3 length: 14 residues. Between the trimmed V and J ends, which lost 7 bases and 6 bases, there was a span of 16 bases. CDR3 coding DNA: TGTGCCTCATACCGCATGGGGGCTAATTCACCCCTCCACTTT. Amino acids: CASYRMGANSPLHF.